Listed here is a single T cell receptor beta chain. This clonotype has only a few counts. Its antigen remains unidentified. Base quality data are lacking; no much larger clone is found one base away. The library relied on RACE. Instrument used: NextSeq 500. Library preparation attached unique molecular identifiers to individual cDNA molecules for quantitative, reproducible TCR counting. Both TCR alpha and TCR beta chains were sequenced from each blood RNA sample. Turning to the authors' computational methods: The median number of TCRs per sample was over 95,000, ranging from about 20,000 to 700,000. The Decombinator software suite was used to annotate the V, J and CDR3 of the TCR reads. Every sample was subsampled to the same number of TCRs (28,000) for the PS versus PT1 abundance plots. Expanded TCRs were defined as absent before sensitization and observed at least eight times at the 2-week time point. TCRdb reprocessed the public reads (quality trimming at Q25 with fastp, clone calling with MiXCR) and kept in-frame beta chains. Identical CDR3 proteins give one entry, which carries the most common genes and DNA. TCRdb's processing, not the authors' own work, is the source of the V and J calls. A total of 180,000 or so distinct CDR3 sequences appear in this sample, more than 25% of them only once. The ten largest clones capture less than 3.5% of the sample.

This record belongs to a study of human T cells and chemical hapten exposure (dated by TCRdb to about 2021). Describing the broader study: For sensitization, 2% DPC in acetone was applied to an approximately 2 cm by approximately 2 cm area of upper inner arm skin. Patch testing on the upper back used Finn chambers containing 0.01% DPC, with scoring done after 6 days according to International Contact Dermatitis Research Group standards. Libraries were combined into a pool for sequencing, and differences in TCR yield between samples came mainly from small differences in library volumes within the pool. Blood was sampled from patients pre-sensitization (week 0) and at 2, 6 and about 24 weeks after DPC sensitization. Throughout the approximately 23-week study period, patients were also given weekly therapeutic DPC doses on the scalp. This study followed changes in the peripheral blood TCR repertoire in vivo during primary and secondary sensitization of alopecia patients to the hapten diphenylcyclopropenone (DPC). Alopecia areata with under or over 50% scalp involvement, alopecia totalis and alopecia universalis were represented in the patient cohort, which was mostly female. For TCR sequencing, blood came from twenty-nine alopecia patients at anywhere from one to four time points (pre-sensitization, 2, 6 and 24 weeks). The research as a whole found: Significantly more large CDR3 similarity clusters were formed by expanded TCRs than by pre-sensitization or healthy control sets, consistent with antigen-driven responses. Because every patient had alopecia, a presumed autoimmune disease, the patients' immune response might differ from that of healthy individuals. No change with DPC sensitization was found in the number of TCRs above 1 in 1000 frequency, and no evidence of global repertoire structure alterations was found. A positive correlation was found between the number of PT1 expanded TCRs and patch test score, with significance reached at thresholds 8, 16 and 32 but not 4. Repeated subsampling changed both the strength of the expansion versus patch-test correlation and the threshold at which the correlation became significant.

Deletion took 2 bases off V and 2 bases off J, with a span of 12 bases between the germline ends. CDR1 and CDR2 (SGHTA, FQGNSA) derive from the germline V gene. The CDR3 holds 15 amino acids from the cysteine to the phenylalanine. Kept here is only the CDR3 DNA, which spans 45 bases and is read in frame from base 1. This specimen's time point label, per the study, means: pre-sensitization, week 0. According to the study, the label for this sample's treatment or condition signals: therapeutic diphenylcyclopropenone sensitization with weekly scalp DPC. At every patch-test visit, the blood draw took place before the patch test was put on. Eligible patients were aged 18 to 70, diagnosed with alopecia, deemed suitable for DPC therapy, and excluded if pregnant. Total RNA was extracted from unfractionated whole blood collected in Tempus Blood RNA tubes.

This receptor was taken from a woman aged 25 to 39 with alopecia areata. Some clones in this sample may be carry-over from other donors' samples. This chain joins TRBV7-2 to TRBJ1-2; the best D guess is TRBD1, with 6 bases matching. The sample here was whole blood, taken in connection with sensitization to the hapten diphenylcyclopropenone (DPC). The CDR3 is CASSLTRTENYGYTF. The DNA reads as follows: TGTGCCAGCAGCTTAACCCGGACAGAAAACTATGGCTACACCTTC.